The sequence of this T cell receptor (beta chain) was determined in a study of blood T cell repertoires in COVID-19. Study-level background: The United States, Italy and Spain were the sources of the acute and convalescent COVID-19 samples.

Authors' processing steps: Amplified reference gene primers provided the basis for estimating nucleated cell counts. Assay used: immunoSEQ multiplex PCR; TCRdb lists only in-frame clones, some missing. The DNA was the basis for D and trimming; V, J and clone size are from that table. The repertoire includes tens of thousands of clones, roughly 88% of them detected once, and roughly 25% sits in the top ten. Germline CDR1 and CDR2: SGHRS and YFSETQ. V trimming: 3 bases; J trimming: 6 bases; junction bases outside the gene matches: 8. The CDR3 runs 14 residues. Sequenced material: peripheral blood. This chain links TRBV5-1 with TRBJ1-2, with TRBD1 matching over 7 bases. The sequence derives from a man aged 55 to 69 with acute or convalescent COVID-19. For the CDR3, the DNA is TGCGCCAGCAGCTCCCGTGCAGGGGGGCATGGCTACACCTTC. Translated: CASSSRAGGHGYTF.